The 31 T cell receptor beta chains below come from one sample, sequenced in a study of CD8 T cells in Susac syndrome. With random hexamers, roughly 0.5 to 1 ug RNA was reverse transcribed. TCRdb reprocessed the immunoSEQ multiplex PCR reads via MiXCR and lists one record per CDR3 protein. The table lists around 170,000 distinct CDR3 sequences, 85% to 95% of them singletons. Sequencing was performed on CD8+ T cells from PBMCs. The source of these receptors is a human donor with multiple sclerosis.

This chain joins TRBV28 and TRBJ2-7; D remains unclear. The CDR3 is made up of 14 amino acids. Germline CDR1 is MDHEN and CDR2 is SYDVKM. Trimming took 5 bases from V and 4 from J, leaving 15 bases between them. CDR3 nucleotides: TGTGCCAGCAGTCAAGGCTACCCGCCATACGAGCAGTACTTC. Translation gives CASSQGYPPYEQYF. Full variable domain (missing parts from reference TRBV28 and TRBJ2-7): DVKVTQSSRYLVKRTGEKVFLECVQDMDHENMFWYRQDPGLGLRLIYFSYDVKMKEKGDIPEGYSVSREKKERFSLILESASTNQTSMYLCASSQGYPPYEQYFGPGTRLTVT.

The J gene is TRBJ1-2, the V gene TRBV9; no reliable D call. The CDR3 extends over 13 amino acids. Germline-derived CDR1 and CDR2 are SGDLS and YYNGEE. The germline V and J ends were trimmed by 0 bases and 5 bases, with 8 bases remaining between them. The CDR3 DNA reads TGTGCCAGCAGCGTAGCTACCGGGTATGGCTACACCTTC. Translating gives CASSVATGYGYTF.

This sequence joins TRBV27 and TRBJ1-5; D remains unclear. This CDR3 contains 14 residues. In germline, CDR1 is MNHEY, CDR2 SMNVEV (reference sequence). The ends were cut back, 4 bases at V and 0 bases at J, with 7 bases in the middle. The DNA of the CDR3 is TGTGCCAGCAGTTCTCTGTATAGCAATCAGCCCCAGCATTTT. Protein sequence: CASSSLYSNQPQHF.

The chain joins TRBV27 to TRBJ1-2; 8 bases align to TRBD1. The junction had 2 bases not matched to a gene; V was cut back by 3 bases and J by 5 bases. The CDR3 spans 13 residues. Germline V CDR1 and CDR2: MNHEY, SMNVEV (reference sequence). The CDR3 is CASSFGQGYGYTF. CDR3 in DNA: TGTGCCAGCAGTTTCGGACAGGGTTATGGCTACACCTTC.

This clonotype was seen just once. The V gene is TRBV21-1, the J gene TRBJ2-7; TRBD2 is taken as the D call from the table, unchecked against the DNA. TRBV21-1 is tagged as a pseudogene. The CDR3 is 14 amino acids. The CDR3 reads CASSTATSPYEQYF. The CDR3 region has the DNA TGTGCCAGCAGCACCGCGACTAGTCCCTACGAGCAGTACTTC.

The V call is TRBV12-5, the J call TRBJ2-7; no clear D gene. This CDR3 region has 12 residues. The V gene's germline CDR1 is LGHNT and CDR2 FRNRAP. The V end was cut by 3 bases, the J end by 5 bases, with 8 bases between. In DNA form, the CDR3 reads TGTGCTAGTGGTTTAACGGCCCACGAGCAGTACTTC. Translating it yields CASGLTAHEQYF.

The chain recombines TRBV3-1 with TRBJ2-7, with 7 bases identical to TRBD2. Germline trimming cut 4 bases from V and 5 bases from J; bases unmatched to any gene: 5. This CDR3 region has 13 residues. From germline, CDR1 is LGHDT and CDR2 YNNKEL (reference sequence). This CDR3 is CASSPLGRDEQYF. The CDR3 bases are TGTGCCAGCAGCCCCCTAGGGAGGGACGAGCAGTACTTC.

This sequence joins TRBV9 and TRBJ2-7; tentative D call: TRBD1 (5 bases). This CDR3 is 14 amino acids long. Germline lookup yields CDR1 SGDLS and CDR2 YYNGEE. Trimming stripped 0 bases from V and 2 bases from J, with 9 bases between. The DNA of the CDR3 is TGTGCCAGCAGCGTAGGTGACAGCGCCTACGAGCAGTACTTC. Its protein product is CASSVGDSAYEQYF. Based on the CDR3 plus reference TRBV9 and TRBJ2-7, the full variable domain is DSGVTQTPKHLITATGQRVTLRCSPRSGDLSVYWYQQSLDQGLQFLIQYYNGEERAKGNILERFSAQQFPDLHSELNLSSLELGDSALYFCASSVGDSAYEQYFGPGTRLTVT.

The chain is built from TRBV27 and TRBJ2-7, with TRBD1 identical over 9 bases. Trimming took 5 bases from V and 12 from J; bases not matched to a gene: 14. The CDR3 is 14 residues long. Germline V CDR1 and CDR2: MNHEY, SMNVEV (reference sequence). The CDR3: CASSQPGQGRGLYF. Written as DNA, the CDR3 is TGTGCCAGCAGTCAGCCGGGACAGGGAAGAGGGCTGTACTTC.

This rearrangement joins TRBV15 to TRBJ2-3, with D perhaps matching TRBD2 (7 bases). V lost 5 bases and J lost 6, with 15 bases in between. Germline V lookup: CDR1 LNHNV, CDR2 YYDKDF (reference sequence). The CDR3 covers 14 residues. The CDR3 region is CATSLLRGGDTQYF. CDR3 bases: TGTGCCACCAGCCTCCTAAGGGGGGGGGATACGCAGTATTTT.

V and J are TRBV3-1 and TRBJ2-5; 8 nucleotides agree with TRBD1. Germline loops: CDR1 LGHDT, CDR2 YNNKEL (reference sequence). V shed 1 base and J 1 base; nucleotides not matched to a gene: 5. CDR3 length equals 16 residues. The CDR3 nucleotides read TGTGCCAGCAGCCAAGTCAGGGGGCCCGCCCAAGAGACCCAGTACTTC. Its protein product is CASSQVRGPAQETQYF.

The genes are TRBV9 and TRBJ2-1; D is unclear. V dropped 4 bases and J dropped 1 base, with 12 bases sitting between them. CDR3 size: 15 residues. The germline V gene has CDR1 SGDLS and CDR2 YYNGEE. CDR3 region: CASSLSQISYNEQFF. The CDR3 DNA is TGTGCCAGCAGCCTGTCCCAAATTTCCTACAATGAGCAGTTCTTC. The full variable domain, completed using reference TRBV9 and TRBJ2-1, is DSGVTQTPKHLITATGQRVTLRCSPRSGDLSVYWYQQSLDQGLQFLIQYYNGEERAKGNILERFSAQQFPDLHSELNLSSLELGDSALYFCASSLSQISYNEQFFGPGTRLTVL.

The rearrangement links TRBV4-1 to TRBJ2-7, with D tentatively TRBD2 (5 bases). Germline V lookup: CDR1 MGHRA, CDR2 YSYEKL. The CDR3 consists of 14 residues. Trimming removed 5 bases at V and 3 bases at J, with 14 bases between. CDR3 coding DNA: TGCGCCAGCAGCTCAAACTCCGGAGGCTACGAGCAGTACTTC. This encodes CASSSNSGGYEQYF.

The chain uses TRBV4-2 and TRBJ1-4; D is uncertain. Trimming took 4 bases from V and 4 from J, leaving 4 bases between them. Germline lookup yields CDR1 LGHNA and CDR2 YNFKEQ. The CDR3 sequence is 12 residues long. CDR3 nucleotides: TGTGCCAGCAGCCGGTTTAATGAAAAACTGTTTTTT. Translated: CASSRFNEKLFF.

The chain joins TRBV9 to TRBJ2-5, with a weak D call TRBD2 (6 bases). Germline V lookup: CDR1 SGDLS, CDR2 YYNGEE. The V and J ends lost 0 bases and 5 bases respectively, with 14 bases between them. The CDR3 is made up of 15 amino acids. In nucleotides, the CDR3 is TGTGCCAGCAGCGTAGGAGCTCTAGGAGGGGAGACCCAGTACTTC. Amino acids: CASSVGALGGETQYF.

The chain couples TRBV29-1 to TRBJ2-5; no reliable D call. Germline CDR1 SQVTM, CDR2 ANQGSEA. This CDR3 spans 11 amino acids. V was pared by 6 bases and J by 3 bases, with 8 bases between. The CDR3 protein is CSVAKKETQYF. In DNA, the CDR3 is TGCAGCGTGGCCAAAAAAGAGACCCAGTACTTC.

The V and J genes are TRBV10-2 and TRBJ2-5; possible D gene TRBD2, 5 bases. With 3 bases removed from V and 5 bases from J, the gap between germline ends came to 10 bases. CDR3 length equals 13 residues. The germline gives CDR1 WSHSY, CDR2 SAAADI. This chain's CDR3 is CASSDGGAETQYF. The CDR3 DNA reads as TGCGCCAGCAGTGATGGAGGAGCCGAGACCCAGTACTTC.

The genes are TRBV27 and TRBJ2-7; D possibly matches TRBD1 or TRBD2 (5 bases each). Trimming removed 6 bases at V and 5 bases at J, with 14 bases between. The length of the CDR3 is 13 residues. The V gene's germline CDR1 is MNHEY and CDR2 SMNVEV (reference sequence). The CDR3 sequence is CASSQGGGDEQYF. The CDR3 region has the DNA TGTGCCAGCAGCCAGGGTGGGGGTGACGAGCAGTACTTC.

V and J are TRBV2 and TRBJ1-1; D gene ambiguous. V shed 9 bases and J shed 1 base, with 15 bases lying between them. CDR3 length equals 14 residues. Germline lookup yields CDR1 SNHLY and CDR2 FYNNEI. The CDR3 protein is CARSFLTSNTEAFF. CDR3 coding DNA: TGTGCCAGGTCTTTTTTAACTTCGAACACTGAAGCTTTCTTT.

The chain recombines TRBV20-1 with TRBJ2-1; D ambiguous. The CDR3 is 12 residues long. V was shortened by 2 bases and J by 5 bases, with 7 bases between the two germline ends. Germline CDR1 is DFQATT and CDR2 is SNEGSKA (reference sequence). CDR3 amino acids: CSARLSDNEQFF. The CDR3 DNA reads TGCAGTGCTAGATTGTCAGACAATGAGCAGTTCTTC.

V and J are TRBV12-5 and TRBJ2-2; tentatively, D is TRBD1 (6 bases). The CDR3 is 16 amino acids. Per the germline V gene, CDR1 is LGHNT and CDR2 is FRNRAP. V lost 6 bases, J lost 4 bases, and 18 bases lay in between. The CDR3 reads CASGLVRGNGTGELFF. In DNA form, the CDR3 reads TGTGCTAGTGGACTGGTCAGGGGTAACGGCACCGGGGAGCTGTTTTTT.

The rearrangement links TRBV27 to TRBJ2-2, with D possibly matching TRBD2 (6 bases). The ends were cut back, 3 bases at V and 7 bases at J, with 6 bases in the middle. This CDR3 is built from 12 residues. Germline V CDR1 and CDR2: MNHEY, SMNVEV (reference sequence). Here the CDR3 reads CASSLGGGELFF. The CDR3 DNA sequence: TGTGCCAGCAGTTTGGGAGGCGGGGAGCTGTTTTTT.

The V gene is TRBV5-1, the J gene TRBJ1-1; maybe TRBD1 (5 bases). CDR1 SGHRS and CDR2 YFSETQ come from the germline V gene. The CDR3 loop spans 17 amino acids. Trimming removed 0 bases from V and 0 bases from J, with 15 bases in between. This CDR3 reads CASSLAGTHGVNTEAFF. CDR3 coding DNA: TGCGCCAGCAGCTTGGCCGGGACCCACGGGGTGAACACTGAAGCTTTCTTT.

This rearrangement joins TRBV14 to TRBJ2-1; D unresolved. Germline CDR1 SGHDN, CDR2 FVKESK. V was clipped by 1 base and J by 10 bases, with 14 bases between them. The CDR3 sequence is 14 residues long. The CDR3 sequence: CASSQVSTSQEQFF. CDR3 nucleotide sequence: TGTGCCAGCAGCCAAGTTTCGACTTCTCAAGAGCAGTTCTTC.

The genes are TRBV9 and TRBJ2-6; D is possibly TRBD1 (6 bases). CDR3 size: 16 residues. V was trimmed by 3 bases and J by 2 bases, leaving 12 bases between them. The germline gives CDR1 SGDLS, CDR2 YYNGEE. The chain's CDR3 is CASSGQGSPGANVLTF. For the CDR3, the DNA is TGTGCCAGCAGCGGTCAGGGGAGCCCTGGGGCCAACGTCCTGACTTTC.

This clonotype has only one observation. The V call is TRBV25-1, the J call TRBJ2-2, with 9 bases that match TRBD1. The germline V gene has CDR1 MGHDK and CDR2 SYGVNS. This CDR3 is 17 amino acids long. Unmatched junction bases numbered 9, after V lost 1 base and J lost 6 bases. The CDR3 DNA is TGTGCCAGCAGTGAATGGGGAAGGACAGGGGAGGCCGGGGAGCTGTTTTTT. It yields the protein CASSEWGRTGEAGELFF. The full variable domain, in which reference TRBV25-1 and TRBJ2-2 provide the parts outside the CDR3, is EADIYQTPRYLVIGTGKKITLECSQTMGHDKMYWYQQDPGMELHLIHYSYGVNSTEKGDLSSESTVSRIRTEHFPLTLESARPSHTSQYLCASSEWGRTGEAGELFFGEGSRLTVL.

The CDR3 reads CASSARDDSYEQYF. In DNA, the CDR3 is TGCGCCAGCAGCGCCCGGGACGACTCCTACGAGCAGTACTTC. The V call is TRBV4-1, the J call TRBJ2-7; D is perhaps TRBD1 or TRBD2 (5 bases each). Trimming pared 5 bases from V and 0 bases from J, leaving 11 bases between. The CDR3 is 14 amino acids. The V gene's germline CDR1 is MGHRA and CDR2 YSYEKL.

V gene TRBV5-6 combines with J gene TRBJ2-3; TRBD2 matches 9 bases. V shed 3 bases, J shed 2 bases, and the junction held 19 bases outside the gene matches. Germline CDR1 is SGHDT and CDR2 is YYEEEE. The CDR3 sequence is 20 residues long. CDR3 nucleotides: TGTGCCAGCAGCTCTAGCCCGGTGATTCAGCGGGGGGACGACACAGATACGCAGTATTTT. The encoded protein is CASSSSPVIQRGDDTDTQYF.

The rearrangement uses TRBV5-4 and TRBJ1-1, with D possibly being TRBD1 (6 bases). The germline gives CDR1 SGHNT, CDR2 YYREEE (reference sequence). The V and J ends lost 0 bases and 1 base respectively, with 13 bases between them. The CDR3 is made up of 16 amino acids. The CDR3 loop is CASSLVGWGPNTEAFF. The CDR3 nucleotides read TGTGCCAGCAGCTTGGTGGGGTGGGGGCCGAACACTGAAGCTTTCTTT.

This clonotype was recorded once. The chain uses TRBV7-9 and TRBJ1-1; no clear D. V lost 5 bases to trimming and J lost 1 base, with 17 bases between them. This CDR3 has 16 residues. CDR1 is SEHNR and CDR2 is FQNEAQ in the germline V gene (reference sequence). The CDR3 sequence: CASSIKGPATNTEAFF. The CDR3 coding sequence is TGTGCCAGCAGCATCAAGGGCCCCGCAACGAACACTGAAGCTTTCTTT.

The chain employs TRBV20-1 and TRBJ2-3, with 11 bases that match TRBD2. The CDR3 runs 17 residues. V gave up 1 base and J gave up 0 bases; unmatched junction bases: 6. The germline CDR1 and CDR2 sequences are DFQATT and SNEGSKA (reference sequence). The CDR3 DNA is TGCAGTGCTAGAGTTCTTAGCGGGGGGGCTAGCACAGATACGCAGTATTTT. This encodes CSARVLSGGASTDTQYF.